This T cell receptor (beta chain) was captured in a study of glioma-infiltrating T cells. V was clipped by 1 base and J by 1 base, with 9 bases between them. The CDR3 contains 15 residues. Germline V gene lookup returns CDR1 MNHEY and CDR2 SMNVEV (reference sequence). Using RNA template, CDR3s of TCR alpha and beta were amplified with iRepertoire arm-PCR. TCRdb re-analysed the multiplex PCR reads in MiXCR, keeping a single row per CDR3 protein. The table records 100,000 to 150,000 distinct CDR3 sequences, roughly 25% of them present only once. This clonotype was seen many times. The receptor was isolated from a human donor with low-grade glioma or glioblastoma, undergoing nonglioma brain surgery, or in good health (not recorded which). Sequencing used glioma tissue, nonneoplastic brain tissue, or PBMCs (not recorded which). The J gene is TRBJ2-3, the V gene TRBV27; a weak D match, TRBD1 (5 bases). The CDR3 region has the DNA TGTGCCAGCAGTTTATTTGCCAGGGGCACAGATACGCAGTATTTT. Its translation is CASSLFARGTDTQYF.